The 2 T cell receptor beta chains below all came from one sample that was sequenced in a study of cytomegalovirus exposure and HLA in healthy donors. PCR primers comprised 60 Vbeta and 13 Jbeta primers. This table comes from immunoSEQ multiplex PCR, and its TCRdb copy is limited to in-frame clones, with some not included. The data hold about 130,000 clones, with under 85% observed a single time. Sequencing input: PBMCs. These receptor sequences come from a male donor in good health and CMV-seropositive.

This clone has just a few counts. This chain connects TRBV2 to TRBJ1-3; 7 bases line up with TRBD1. This CDR3 region has 17 residues. After removal of 3 bases from V and 0 bases from J, the junction contained 8 bases not matched to a gene. The germline V gene encodes CDR1 SNHLY and CDR2 FYNNEI. CDR3 sequence: CASSDRQGGISGNTIYF. CDR3 nucleotides: TGTGCCAGCAGTGATAGGCAGGGGGGTATCTCTGGAAACACCATATATTTT.

This clone has just one count. The chain couples TRBV6-5 to TRBJ2-5; a possible D gene is TRBD2 (6 bases). Per the germline V gene, CDR1 is MNHEY and CDR2 is SVGAGI. The ends were cut back, 2 bases at V and 7 bases at J, with 14 bases in the middle. CDR3 length equals 14 residues. CDR3 nucleotides: TGTGCCAGCAGTTACCCGGGAGTGACTGGGACCCAGTACTTC. It encodes CASSYPGVTGTQYF.